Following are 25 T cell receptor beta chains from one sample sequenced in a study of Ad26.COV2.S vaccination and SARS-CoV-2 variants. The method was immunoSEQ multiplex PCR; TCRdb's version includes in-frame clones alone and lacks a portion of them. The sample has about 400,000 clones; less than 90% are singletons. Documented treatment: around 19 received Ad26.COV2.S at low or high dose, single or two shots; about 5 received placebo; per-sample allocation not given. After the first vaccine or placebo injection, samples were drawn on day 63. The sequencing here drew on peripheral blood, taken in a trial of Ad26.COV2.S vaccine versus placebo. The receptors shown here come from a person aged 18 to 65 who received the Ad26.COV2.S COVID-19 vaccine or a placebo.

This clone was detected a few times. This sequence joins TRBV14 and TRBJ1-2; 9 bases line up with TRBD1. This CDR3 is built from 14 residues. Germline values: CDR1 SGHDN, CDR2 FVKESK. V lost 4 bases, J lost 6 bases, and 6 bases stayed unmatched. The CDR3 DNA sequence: TGTGCCAGCAGCCCAAACAGGGGGCTTGATGGCTACACCTTC. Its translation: CASSPNRGLDGYTF. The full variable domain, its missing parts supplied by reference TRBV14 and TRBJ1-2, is EAGVTQFPSHSVIEKGQTVTLRCDPISGHDNLYWYRRVMGKEIKFLLHFVKESKQDESGMPNNRFLAERTGGTYSTLKVQPAELEDSGVYFCASSPNRGLDGYTFGSGTRLTVV.

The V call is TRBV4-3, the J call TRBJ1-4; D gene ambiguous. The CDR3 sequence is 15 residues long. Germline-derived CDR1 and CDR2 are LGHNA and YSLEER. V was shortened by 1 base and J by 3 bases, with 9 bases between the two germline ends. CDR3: CASSQVVAANEKLFF. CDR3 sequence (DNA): TGCGCCAGCAGCCAAGTAGTCGCAGCTAATGAAAAACTGTTTTTT.

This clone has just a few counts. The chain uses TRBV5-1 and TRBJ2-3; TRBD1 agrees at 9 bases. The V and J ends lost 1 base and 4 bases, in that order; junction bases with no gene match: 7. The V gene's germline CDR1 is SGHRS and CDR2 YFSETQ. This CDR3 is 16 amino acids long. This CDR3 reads CASSLTGGGNSDTQYF. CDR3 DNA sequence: TGCGCCAGCAGCTTGACAGGGGGCGGGAACTCAGATACGCAGTATTTT.

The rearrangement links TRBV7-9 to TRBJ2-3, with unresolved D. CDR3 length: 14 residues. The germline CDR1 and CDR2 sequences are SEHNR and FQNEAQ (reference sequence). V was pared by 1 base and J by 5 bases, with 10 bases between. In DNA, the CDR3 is TGTGCCAGCAGCTTAGAGGGCCCGGGAGATACGCAGTATTTT. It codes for CASSLEGPGDTQYF.

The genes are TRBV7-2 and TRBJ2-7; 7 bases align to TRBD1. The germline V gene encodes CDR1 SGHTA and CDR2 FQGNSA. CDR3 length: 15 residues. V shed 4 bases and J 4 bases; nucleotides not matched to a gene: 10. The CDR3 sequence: CASSSSTGIGYEQYF. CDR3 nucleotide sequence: TGTGCCAGCAGCTCTTCGACAGGGATAGGTTACGAGCAGTACTTC.

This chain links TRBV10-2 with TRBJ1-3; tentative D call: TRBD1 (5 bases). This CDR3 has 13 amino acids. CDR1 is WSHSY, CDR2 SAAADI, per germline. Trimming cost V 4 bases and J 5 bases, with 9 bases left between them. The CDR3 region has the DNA TGCGCCAGCAGTGGGGGCTTAAGAAACACCATATATTTT. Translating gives CASSGGLRNTIYF.

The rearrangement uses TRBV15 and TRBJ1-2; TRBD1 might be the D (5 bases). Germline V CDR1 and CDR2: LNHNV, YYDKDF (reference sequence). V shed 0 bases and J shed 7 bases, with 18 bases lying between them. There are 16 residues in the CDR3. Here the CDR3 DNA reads TGTGCCACCAGCAGAGAAGGGGTTAAAGGGGAAGGTGGCTACACCTTC. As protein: CATSREGVKGEGGYTF.

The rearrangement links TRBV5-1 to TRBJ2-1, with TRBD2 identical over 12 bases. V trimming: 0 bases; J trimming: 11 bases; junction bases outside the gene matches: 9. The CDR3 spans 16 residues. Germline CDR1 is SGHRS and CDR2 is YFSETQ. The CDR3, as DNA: TGCGCCAGCAGCTTGGCCGGACTAGCGGGGACTAATAAGCAGTTCTTC. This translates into CASSLAGLAGTNKQFF.

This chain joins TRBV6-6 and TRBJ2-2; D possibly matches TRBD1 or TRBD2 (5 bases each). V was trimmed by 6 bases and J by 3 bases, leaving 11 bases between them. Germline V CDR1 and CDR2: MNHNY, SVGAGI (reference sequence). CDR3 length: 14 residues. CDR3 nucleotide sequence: TGTGCCAGCAGGCCCGGGACCTACACCGGGGAGCTGTTTTTT. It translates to CASRPGTYTGELFF.

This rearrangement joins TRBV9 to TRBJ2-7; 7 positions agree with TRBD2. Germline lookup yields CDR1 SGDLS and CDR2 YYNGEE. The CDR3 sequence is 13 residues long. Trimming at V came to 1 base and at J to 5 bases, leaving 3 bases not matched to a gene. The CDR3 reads CASSVTSADEQYF. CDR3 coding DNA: TGTGCCAGCAGCGTAACTAGCGCCGACGAGCAGTACTTC.

Here the CDR3 reads CASSRGASEKLFF. As DNA, the CDR3 is TGTGCCAGCAGCCGCGGGGCCTCAGAAAAACTGTTTTTT. The chain recombines TRBV7-6 with TRBJ1-4; tentatively, D is TRBD1 (5 bases). The V gene's germline CDR1 is SGHVS and CDR2 FNYEAQ. The germline V and J ends were trimmed by 5 bases and 8 bases, with 12 bases remaining between them. The CDR3 contains 13 residues.

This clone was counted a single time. DNA of the CDR3: TGCGCCAGCAGCCAAGTCCTGACGGAAGAAGCTTTCTTT. Amino acid sequence: CASSQVLTEEAFF. This sequence joins TRBV4-1 and TRBJ1-1; D unresolved. This CDR3 comprises 13 residues. The V end lost 1 base, the J end lost 8 bases, and 11 bases lay between the germline ends. In germline, CDR1 is MGHRA, CDR2 YSYEKL.

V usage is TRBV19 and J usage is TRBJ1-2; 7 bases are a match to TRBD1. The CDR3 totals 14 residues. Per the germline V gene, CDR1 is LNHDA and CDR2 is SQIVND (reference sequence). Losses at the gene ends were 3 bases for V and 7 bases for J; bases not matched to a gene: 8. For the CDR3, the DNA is TGTGCCAGTAGTATTGTAGGACAGGATACTGGCTACACCTTC. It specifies CASSIVGQDTGYTF. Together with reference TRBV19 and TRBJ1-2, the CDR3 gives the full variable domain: DGGITQSPKYLFRKEGQNVTLSCEQNLNHDAMYWYRQDPGQGLRLIYYSQIVNDFQKGDIAEGYSVSREKKESFPLTVTSAQKNPTAFYLCASSIVGQDTGYTFGSGTRLTVV.

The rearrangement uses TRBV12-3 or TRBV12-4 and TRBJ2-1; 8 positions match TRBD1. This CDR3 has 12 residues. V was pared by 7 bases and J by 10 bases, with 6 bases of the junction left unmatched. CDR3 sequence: CASKTGAPEQFF. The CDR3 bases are TGTGCCAGCAAGACAGGGGCCCCGGAGCAGTTCTTC.

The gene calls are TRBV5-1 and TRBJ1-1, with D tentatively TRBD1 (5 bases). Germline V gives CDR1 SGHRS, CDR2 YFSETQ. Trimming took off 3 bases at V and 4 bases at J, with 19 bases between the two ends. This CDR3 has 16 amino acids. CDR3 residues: CASSSMGQGRGTEAFF. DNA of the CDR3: TGCGCCAGCAGCTCAATGGGGCAAGGGAGAGGCACTGAAGCTTTCTTT. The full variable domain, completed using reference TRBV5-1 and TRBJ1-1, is KAGVTQTPRYLIKTRGQQVTLSCSPISGHRSVSWYQQTPGQGLQFLFEYFSETQRNKGNFPGRFSGRQFSNSRSEMNVSTLELGDSALYLCASSSMGQGRGTEAFFGQGTRLTVV.

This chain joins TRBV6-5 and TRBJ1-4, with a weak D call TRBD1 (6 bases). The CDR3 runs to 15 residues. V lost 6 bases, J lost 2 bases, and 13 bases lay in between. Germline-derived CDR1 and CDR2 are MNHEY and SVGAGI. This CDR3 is CASRGGTLTNEKLFF. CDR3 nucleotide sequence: TGTGCCAGCAGAGGTGGGACACTGACTAATGAAAAACTGTTTTTT.

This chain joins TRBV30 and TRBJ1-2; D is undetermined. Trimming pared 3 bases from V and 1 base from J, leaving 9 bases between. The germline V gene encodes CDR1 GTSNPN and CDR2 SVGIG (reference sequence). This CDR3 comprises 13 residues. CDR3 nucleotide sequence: TGTGCCTGGAGATCAGTCATTAACTATGGCTACACCTTC. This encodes CAWRSVINYGYTF. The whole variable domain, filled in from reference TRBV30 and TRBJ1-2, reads SQTIHQWPATLVQPVGSPLSLECTVEGTSNPNLYWYRQAAGRGLQLLFYSVGIGQISSEVPQNLSASRPQDRQFILSSKKLLLSDSGFYLCAWRSVINYGYTFGSGTRLTVV.

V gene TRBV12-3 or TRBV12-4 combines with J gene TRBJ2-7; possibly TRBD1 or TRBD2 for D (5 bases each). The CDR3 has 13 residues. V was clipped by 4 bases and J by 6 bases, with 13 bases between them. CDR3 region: CASSYIGTLEQYF. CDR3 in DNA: TGTGCCAGCAGTTACATCGGGACCCTCGAGCAGTACTTC.

CDR3 DNA: TGTGCCAGCAGTCGAGGGGGGACACTATCCTACGAGCAGTACTTC. Its protein product is CASSRGGTLSYEQYF. The rearrangement joins TRBV6-2 or TRBV6-3 to TRBJ2-7, with D perhaps matching TRBD1 or TRBD2 (6 bases each). Trimming stripped 5 bases from V and 1 base from J, with 15 bases between. This CDR3 has 15 residues. Looked up from germline, CDR1 is MNHEY and CDR2 is SVGEGT.

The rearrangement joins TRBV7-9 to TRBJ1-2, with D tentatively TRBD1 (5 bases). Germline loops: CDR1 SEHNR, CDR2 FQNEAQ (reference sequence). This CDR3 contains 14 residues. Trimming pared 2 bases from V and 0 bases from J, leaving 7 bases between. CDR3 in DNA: TGTGCCAGCAGCTTAACAGGAGCTAACTATGGCTACACCTTC. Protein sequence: CASSLTGANYGYTF.

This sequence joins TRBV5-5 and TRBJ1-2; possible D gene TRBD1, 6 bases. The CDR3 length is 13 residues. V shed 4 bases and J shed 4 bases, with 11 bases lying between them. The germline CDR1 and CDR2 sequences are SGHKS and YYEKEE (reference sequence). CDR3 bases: TGTGCCAGCAGCACCGGGGGCGTCTATGGCTACACCTTC. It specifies CASSTGGVYGYTF.

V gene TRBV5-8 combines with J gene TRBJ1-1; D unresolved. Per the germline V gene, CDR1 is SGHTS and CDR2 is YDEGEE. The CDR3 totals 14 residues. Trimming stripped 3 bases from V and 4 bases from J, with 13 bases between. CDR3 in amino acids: CASSSRTDRTEAFF. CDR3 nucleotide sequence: TGTGCCAGCAGCTCTAGGACGGACCGCACTGAAGCTTTCTTT.

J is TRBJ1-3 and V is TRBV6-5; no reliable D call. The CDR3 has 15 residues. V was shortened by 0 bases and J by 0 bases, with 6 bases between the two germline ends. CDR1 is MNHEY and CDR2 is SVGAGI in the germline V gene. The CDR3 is CASSYSISSGNTIYF. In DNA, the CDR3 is TGTGCCAGCAGTTACTCGATCAGCTCTGGAAACACCATATATTTT.

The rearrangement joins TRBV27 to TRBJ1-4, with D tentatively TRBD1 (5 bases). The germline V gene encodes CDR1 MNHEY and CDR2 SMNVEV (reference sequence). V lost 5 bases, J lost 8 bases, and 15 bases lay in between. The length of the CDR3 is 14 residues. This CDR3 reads CASSNGQGEEKLFF. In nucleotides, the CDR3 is TGTGCCAGCAGTAACGGCCAGGGTGAGGAAAAACTGTTTTTT.

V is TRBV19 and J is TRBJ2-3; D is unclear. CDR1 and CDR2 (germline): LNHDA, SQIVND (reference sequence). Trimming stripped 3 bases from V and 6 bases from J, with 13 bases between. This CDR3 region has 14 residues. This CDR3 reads CASSIGLTSDTQYF. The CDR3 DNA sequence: TGTGCCAGTAGTATCGGCCTTACCTCGGATACGCAGTATTTT.